The rows below give T cell receptor beta chains drawn from one sample of a study of T cells of healthy individuals. TCRdb fed the 5' RACE reads into MiXCR, producing one record per CDR3 protein. The sample records about 41,000 distinct CDR3 sequences, more than 4.5% being singletons. The receptors were gathered from a human donor in good health. Each CDR3 is given with its conserved first and last residue. The order of the fields is clone size, D gene, J gene, V gene, CDR3 protein, CDR3 DNA. D genes are given only for firm matches. A clone size is listed for some rows: how often the clone was seen (once, few, many), or a class if it is expanded.

many . TRBJ1-1 TRBV29-1 CSVEGRMNTEAFF TGCAGCGTTGAAGGGCGCATGAACACTGAAGCTTTCTTT
many . TRBJ2-2 TRBV27 CASSLLTVTGELFF TGTGCCAGCAGCCTACTCACAGTCACCGGGGAGCTGTTTTTT
medium-sized TRBD1 TRBJ1-6 TRBV20-1 CSARDRRGGRYSPLHF TGCAGTGCTAGAGATCGACGAGGGGGCCGTTATTCACCCCTCCACTTT
. . TRBJ1-2 TRBV29-1 CSVELPGAYGYTF TGCAGCGTTGAGCTCCCCGGGGCCTATGGCTACACCTTC
many . TRBJ1-3 TRBV27 CASSLKGTGNTIYF TGTGCCAGCAGTTTAAAGGGAACTGGAAACACCATATATTTT
. TRBD1 TRBJ2-7 TRBV12-3/TRBV12-4 CASSLRDRVLNEQYF TGTGCCAGCAGTTTGCGGGACAGGGTTTTGAACGAGCAGTACTTC
few TRBD1 TRBJ1-5 TRBV20-1 CSASADREDYNQPQHF TGCAGTGCTAGCGCCGACAGGGAGGATTACAATCAGCCCCAGCATTTT
many TRBD2 TRBJ2-2 TRBV6-4 CASSETSGDTGELFF TGTGCCAGCAGTGAGACTAGCGGGGACACCGGGGAGCTGTTTTTT
few . TRBJ2-6 TRBV12-3/TRBV12-4 CASSFVDGVIRGANVLTF TGTGCCAGCAGTTTTGTCGACGGCGTAATTAGGGGGGCCAACGTCCTGACTTTC
many TRBD2 TRBJ2-7 TRBV29-1 CSVTGLAGRTYEQYF TGCAGCGTGACTGGACTAGCGGGACGAACCTACGAGCAGTACTTC
many . TRBJ2-1 TRBV12-3/TRBV12-4 CASSLFGNEQFF TGTGCCAGCAGTTTATTTGGGAATGAGCAGTTCTTC
. TRBD2 TRBJ2-7 TRBV7-9 CATTTSGGSYEQYF TGTGCCACCACGACTAGCGGGGGCTCCTACGAGCAGTACTTC
few TRBD1 TRBJ2-7 TRBV20-1 CSAQQGVGREQYF TGCAGTGCCCAACAGGGGGTAGGTCGCGAGCAGTACTTC
few . TRBJ2-1 TRBV29-1 CSVGPRQGPGGEQFF TGCAGCGTTGGGCCCCGACAGGGGCCCGGGGGGGAGCAGTTCTTC
many . TRBJ2-5 TRBV29-1 CSVVTPGAETQYF TGCAGCGTTGTAACGCCTGGCGCGGAGACCCAGTACTTC
many TRBD2 TRBJ2-3 TRBV6-6 CASRTSGGAKDTQYF TGTGCCAGCAGAACTAGCGGGGGGGCCAAAGATACGCAGTATTTT
many . TRBJ2-3 TRBV6-2/TRBV6-3 CASSLQGSSVTDTQYF TGTGCCAGCAGTCTACAGGGATCTAGCGTCACAGATACGCAGTATTTT
many . TRBJ1-5 TRBV12-3/TRBV12-4 CASSLTLYQVHLGQPQHF TGTGCCAGCAGTTTAACCTTATATCAAGTACATTTGGGGCAGCCCCAGCATTTT
. . TRBJ1-4 TRBV12-3/TRBV12-4 CASSFFGGEKLFF TGTGCCAGCAGTTTTTTTGGAGGGGAGAAACTGTTTTTT
few . TRBJ2-7 TRBV25-1 CASSEQPYEQYF TGTGCCAGCAGTGAGCAACCCTACGAGCAGTACTTC
. TRBD2 TRBJ2-3 TRBV7-3 CASSLMGLVKADTQYF TGTGCCAGCAGCTTAATGGGACTAGTTAAAGCAGATACGCAGTATTTT
many . TRBJ2-1 TRBV9 CASSGPSGSSYNEQFF TGTGCCAGCAGCGGCCCGAGCGGAAGCTCCTACAATGAGCAGTTCTTC
. . TRBJ2-3 TRBV5-1 CASILRPGTADTQYF TGCGCCAGCATTCTCCGACCGGGTACGGCAGATACGCAGTATTTT
many . TRBJ2-5 TRBV5-1 CASSYTSGTQETQYF TGCGCCAGCAGCTATACCTCGGGAACTCAAGAGACCCAGTACTTC
many TRBD2 TRBJ2-3 TRBV30 CAWSAPGLAGATDTQYF TGTGCCTGGAGTGCTCCAGGACTAGCGGGAGCAACAGATACGCAGTATTTT
many TRBD1 TRBJ1-5 TRBV6-1 CASSSDRGYQPQHF TGTGCCAGCAGCAGCGACAGGGGGTATCAGCCCCAGCATTTT